These 10 T cell receptor beta chains came from one sample sequenced in a study of cytomegalovirus exposure and HLA in healthy donors. A multiplex PCR was run with 60 Vbeta primers and 13 Jbeta primers. Sequencing used immunoSEQ multiplex PCR; TCRdb keeps in-frame clones, though not all of them. This repertoire shows 75,000 to 90,000 clones, 70% to 80% found once; its top ten account for about a fifth. What was sequenced was PBMCs. The origin of the receptors is a man aged 30-40 years in good health and CMV-seropositive.

V is TRBV19 and J is TRBJ2-7; 9 positions agree with TRBD1. The CDR3 extends over 16 amino acids. The germline V gene encodes CDR1 LNHDA and CDR2 SQIVND (reference sequence). J gave up 1 base and V 6 bases, and 10 bases lay outside the gene matches. CDR3 in DNA: TGTGCCAGTAGGCCCCGAGGACAGGGGAGTTCCTACGAGCAGTACTTC. It encodes CASRPRGQGSSYEQYF.

The CDR3 region is CASSLSGTGGDYGYTF. CDR3 DNA sequence: TGTGCCAGTAGTTTGTCCGGGACAGGGGGCGACTATGGCTACACCTTC. The genes are TRBV19 and TRBJ1-2; 12 bases fit TRBD1. Trimming at V came to 5 bases and at J to 3 bases, leaving 7 bases not matched to a gene. CDR1 LNHDA and CDR2 SQIVND come from the germline V gene (reference sequence). This CDR3 is 16 amino acids long.

Only a few counts were recorded for this clone. The rearrangement joins TRBV5-1 to TRBJ1-3; D not resolved. The germline V gene encodes CDR1 SGHRS and CDR2 YFSETQ. The CDR3 runs 14 residues. V was clipped by 0 bases and J by 4 bases, with 8 bases between them. This CDR3 reads CASSLEVEGNTIYF. The DNA for the CDR3 is TGCGCCAGCAGCTTGGAGGTGGAGGGAAACACCATATATTTT.

This clone turned up a few times. The chain carries TRBV6-1 and TRBJ2-1; 11 bases map to TRBD2. Unmatched junction bases numbered 7, after V lost 6 bases and J lost 6 bases. The CDR3 covers 15 residues. Germline V gene lookup returns CDR1 MNHNS and CDR2 SASEGT. The CDR3 here is CASSPGTSGGNEQFF. The DNA for the CDR3 is TGTGCCAGCAGCCCCGGGACTAGCGGAGGCAATGAGCAGTTCTTC.

The genes are TRBV11-3 and TRBJ1-1; D call uncertain. Germline V gives CDR1 SGHNT, CDR2 YENEEA. This CDR3 spans 15 amino acids. The V and J ends lost 0 bases and 0 bases respectively, with 8 bases between them. CDR3 DNA sequence: TGTGCCAGCAGCTTAGACGGGAGTATGAACACTGAAGCTTTCTTT. It encodes CASSLDGSMNTEAFF.

The chain links TRBV7-9 to TRBJ1-4, with D maybe TRBD1 (6 bases). This CDR3 has 14 amino acids. Germline CDR1 and CDR2: SEHNR and FQNEAQ (reference sequence). V gave up 6 bases and J gave up 2 bases, with 10 bases separating them. The CDR3 DNA is TGTGCCAGCAGTTGGGGGCCCACTAATGAAAAACTGTTTTTT. This gives the protein CASSWGPTNEKLFF.

This chain connects TRBV6-5 to TRBJ2-5, with a weak D call TRBD2 (5 bases). Trimming removed 6 bases at V and 4 bases at J, with 6 bases between. This CDR3 comprises 11 residues. Looked up from germline, CDR1 is MNHEY and CDR2 is SVGAGI. The chain's CDR3 is CASSEGETQYF. The CDR3 DNA reads as TGTGCCAGCAGCGAGGGAGAGACCCAGTACTTC.

The chain joins TRBV6-5 to TRBJ1-4; no definite D call. Germline loops: CDR1 MNHEY, CDR2 SVGAGI. This CDR3 has 14 residues. V gave up 0 bases and J gave up 3 bases, with 5 bases separating them. The CDR3 nucleotides read TGTGCCAGCAGTTACTCCCAGTCTAATGAAAAACTGTTTTTT. This codes for CASSYSQSNEKLFF.

V is TRBV28 and J is TRBJ1-1; a possible D gene is TRBD1 (6 bases). This CDR3 is 15 amino acids long. From germline, CDR1 is MDHEN and CDR2 SYDVKM. Trimming stripped 6 bases from V and 0 bases from J, with 14 bases between. CDR3 sequence reads: CASREYRAMNTEAFF. CDR3 DNA: TGTGCCAGCAGGGAGTACAGGGCTATGAACACTGAAGCTTTCTTT.

The genes are TRBV29-1 and TRBJ1-2; D is unresolved. This CDR3 is built from 15 residues. Trimming cost V 0 bases and J 0 bases, with 11 bases left between them. CDR1 is SQVTM and CDR2 is ANQGSEA in the germline V gene. The CDR3 nucleotides read TGCAGCGTTGAAGATCAAAAACGGTCTAACTATGGCTACACCTTC. It yields the protein CSVEDQKRSNYGYTF.